This is a list of T cell receptor beta chains from one sample in a study of blood T cell repertoires in COVID-19. TCRdb keeps only in-frame clones here, not all; method: immunoSEQ multiplex PCR. Altogether just under 350,000 clones are present, more than 75% being singletons, with the ten largest covering around 3.5%. Material: peripheral blood. These TCRs come from a woman younger than 30 who had recovered from COVID-19. CDR3s include the opening cysteine and the closing phenylalanine or tryptophan. Each record gives: clone size, V gene, J gene, D gene, CDR3 protein, CDR3 DNA. D genes are given only for firm matches. Size tells how often a clone was seen (once, few, many) or the class of an expanded clone, and some rows leave it out.

NA	TRBV11-2	TRBJ1-5	NA	CASSLDLARGNQPQHF	TGTGCCAGCAGCTTAGACTTGGCGCGGGGGAATCAGCCCCAGCATTTT
NA	TRBV2	TRBJ2-5	TRBD2	CASSEAGGRVTQYF	TGTGCCAGCAGTGAAGCGGGAGGGCGAGTGACCCAGTACTTC
NA	TRBV7-8	TRBJ2-3	NA	CASSPTGYQTSTDTQYF	TGTGCCAGCAGTCCTACAGGGTACCAAACTAGCACAGATACGCAGTATTTT
NA	TRBV10-3	TRBJ1-1	NA	CAISGGTRNTEAFF	TGTGCCATCAGTGGGGGGACAAGGAACACTGAAGCTTTCTTT
NA	TRBV6-5	TRBJ1-4	NA	CASSRARTNEKLFF	TGTGCCAGCAGCCGGGCCCGGACAAATGAAAAACTGTTTTTT
NA	TRBV27	TRBJ2-3	NA	CASSFRGGADTQYF	TGTGCCAGCAGTTTCAGGGGAGGGGCAGATACGCAGTATTTT
NA	TRBV19	TRBJ2-2	NA	CASSFRGGTGELFF	TGTGCCAGTAGTTTTCGAGGGGGCACCGGGGAGCTGTTTTTT
NA	TRBV6-6	TRBJ1-4	TRBD1	CASSTQGGNEKLFF	TGTGCCAGCAGTACACAGGGGGGTAATGAAAAACTGTTTTTT
NA	TRBV19	TRBJ1-3	TRBD1	CASSITSTGGTGNTIYF	TGTGCCAGTAGTATTACCTCGACAGGGGGTACTGGAAACACCATATATTTT
NA	TRBV13	TRBJ1-1	TRBD1	CASSPKNRGEAFF	TGTGCCAGCAGCCCAAAAAACAGGGGTGAAGCTTTCTTT
NA	TRBV4-3	TRBJ2-3	NA	CASSQDLTDTQYF	TGCGCCAGCAGCCAAGATCTCACAGATACGCAGTATTTT
NA	TRBV29-1	TRBJ1-1	NA	CSVGQDYTEAFF	TGCAGCGTTGGTCAGGATTACACTGAAGCTTTCTTT
NA	TRBV6-5	TRBJ2-1	TRBD1	CASSYSGTARNEQFF	TGTGCCAGCAGTTATTCCGGGACAGCTAGAAATGAGCAGTTCTTC
NA	TRBV6-5	TRBJ1-2	NA	CASSYSRADYGYTF	TGTGCCAGCAGTTACTCCCGTGCGGACTATGGCTACACCTTC
NA	TRBV6-5	TRBJ1-5	TRBD1	CASRTGGHQPQHF	TGTGCCAGCCGGACAGGGGGCCATCAGCCCCAGCATTTT
NA	TRBV10-2	TRBJ1-2	NA	CASSGRVAYGYTF	TGCGCCAGCAGTGGGAGGGTAGCCTATGGCTACACCTTC
NA	TRBV6-5	TRBJ1-2	NA	CASSYQKTGPHGYTF	TGTGCCAGCAGTTACCAAAAAACAGGGCCCCATGGCTACACCTTC
NA	TRBV4-3	TRBJ2-2	NA	CASSQGTSNTGELFF	TGCGCCAGCAGCCAAGGGACTTCGAACACCGGGGAGCTGTTTTTT
once	TRBV6-6	TRBJ2-1	NA	CASSYSVGEQFF	TGTGCCAGCAGTTATAGCGTTGGCGAGCAGTTCTTC
once	TRBV29-1	TRBJ2-5	NA	CSVGSRWQETQYF	TGCAGCGTTGGGTCCCGGTGGCAAGAGACCCAGTACTTC
NA	TRBV7-2	TRBJ2-3	NA	CASSLGLSGTDTQYF	TGTGCCAGCAGCTTAGGGCTTAGCGGCACAGATACGCAGTATTTT
NA	TRBV10-1	TRBJ2-1	TRBD2	CASHPGGTTPYNEQFF	TGCGCCAGCCATCCGGGAGGGACCACTCCCTACAATGAGCAGTTCTTC
NA	TRBV6-2/TRBV6-3	TRBJ2-1	NA	CASSRDSSTYNEQFF	TGTGCCAGCAGCCGGGACTCGTCTACCTACAATGAGCAGTTCTTC
NA	TRBV4-1	TRBJ1-1	NA	CASSTRHGGGTEAFF	TGCGCCAGCAGCACCCGACATGGGGGCGGCACTGAAGCTTTCTTT
NA	TRBV4-3	TRBJ1-5	NA	CASSQDGASNQPQHF	TGCGCCAGCAGCCAAGATGGGGCATCTAATCAGCCCCAGCATTTT
NA	TRBV12-3/TRBV12-4	TRBJ1-1	NA	CASSLTREAFF	TGTGCCAGCAGTTTAACTAGAGAAGCTTTCTTT
NA	TRBV6-6	TRBJ1-3	TRBD1	CASSRRQGAGNTIYF	TGTGCCAGCAGCCGCCGACAGGGGGCTGGAAACACCATATATTTT
NA	TRBV29-1	TRBJ2-3	TRBD2	CSAGGSGDPDTQYF	TGCAGCGCCGGGGGGTCGGGGGATCCAGATACGCAGTATTTT
NA	TRBV7-2	TRBJ2-3	NA	CASSLPSWTYVDTQYF	TGTGCCAGCAGCTTACCCTCCTGGACTTATGTGGATACGCAGTATTTT
NA	TRBV29-1	TRBJ2-3	NA	CSVDGDTSTDTQYF	TGCAGCGTTGATGGTGACACTAGCACAGATACGCAGTATTTT
NA	TRBV6-2/TRBV6-3	TRBJ1-5	NA	CASSFETQGGNQPQHF	TGTGCCAGCAGTTTCGAAACACAGGGTGGCAATCAGCCCCAGCATTTT
NA	TRBV6-6	TRBJ2-3	TRBD1	CASSWDSFTDTQYF	TGTGCCAGCAGTTGGGACAGCTTCACAGATACGCAGTATTTT
NA	TRBV10-3	TRBJ1-5	NA	CAISDQANHQPQHF	TGTGCCATCAGTGATCAGGCTAACCATCAGCCCCAGCATTTT
NA	TRBV29-1	TRBJ2-1	NA	CSVDGDTSSYNEQFF	TGCAGCGTTGACGGCGATACTAGCTCCTACAATGAGCAGTTCTTC
NA	TRBV4-3	TRBJ2-1	NA	CASSQGSFDNEQFF	TGCGCCAGCAGCCAAGGCAGTTTCGACAATGAGCAGTTCTTC
NA	TRBV27	TRBJ2-1	NA	CASSSDSYNEQFF	TGTGCCAGCAGTTCGGACAGTTACAATGAGCAGTTCTTC
NA	TRBV25-1	TRBJ2-5	NA	CASSEYRGLGQETQYF	TGTGCCAGCAGTGAATACCGGGGTCTTGGCCAAGAGACCCAGTACTTC
NA	TRBV6-5	TRBJ1-2	NA	CASNHRAYGYTF	TGTGCCAGCAATCACAGGGCTTATGGCTACACCTTC
NA	TRBV6-5	TRBJ2-1	NA	CASSYSRGSEQFF	TGTGCCAGCAGTTACTCACGAGGGAGTGAGCAGTTCTTC
NA	TRBV12-3/TRBV12-4	TRBJ1-1	NA	CASRDTGNTEAFF	TGTGCCAGCAGGGACACAGGGAACACTGAAGCTTTCTTT
NA	TRBV12-3/TRBV12-4	TRBJ2-2	NA	CASSLYTGELFF	TGTGCCAGCAGTTTATATACCGGGGAGCTGTTTTTT
NA	TRBV19	TRBJ2-1	NA	CASSMEVSSYNEQFF	TGTGCCAGTAGTATGGAGGTGAGCTCCTACAATGAGCAGTTCTTC
NA	TRBV20-1	TRBJ1-5	NA	CSASSGGDNQPQHF	TGCAGTGCTAGTTCCGGGGGGGACAATCAGCCCCAGCATTTT
NA	TRBV7-6	TRBJ2-3	TRBD1	CASSLSGQGRPDTQYF	TGTGCCAGCAGCTTATCGGGACAGGGGCGCCCAGATACGCAGTATTTT
NA	TRBV27	TRBJ2-1	TRBD2	CASSFGGRVGNEQFF	TGTGCCAGCAGTTTCGGCGGGAGGGTAGGCAATGAGCAGTTCTTC
NA	TRBV11-3	TRBJ1-2	NA	CASSLDGLAGYGYTF	TGTGCCAGCAGCTTAGACGGGTTGGCTGGCTATGGCTACACCTTC
NA	TRBV12-5	TRBJ2-1	TRBD2	CASGLVQWGTSINNEQFF	TGTGCTAGTGGTTTGGTACAATGGGGGACTAGCATCAACAATGAGCAGTTCTTC
NA	TRBV11-2	TRBJ2-1	TRBD1	CASSLPGQGAPKPRFF	TGTGCCAGCAGCTTACCAGGACAGGGGGCCCCTAAGCCACGGTTCTTC
once	TRBV28	TRBJ1-6	NA	CASSSGHSPLHF	TGTGCCAGCAGCTCAGGGCATTCACCCCTCCACTTT
NA	TRBV30	TRBJ1-1	NA	CAWSAFGATEAFF	TGTGCCTGGAGTGCCTTTGGGGCCACTGAAGCTTTCTTT